This T cell receptor (beta chain) was captured in a study of blood T cell repertoires in COVID-19. The assay was immunoSEQ multiplex PCR, and TCRdb's table has in-frame clones only and misses some. The data hold approximately 38,000 clones, with roughly 87% observed a single time. CDR1 is KGHSH, CDR2 LQKENI, per germline. This CDR3 has 15 residues. The germline V and J ends were trimmed by 0 bases and 2 bases, with 10 bases remaining between them. What was sequenced was peripheral blood. This TCR derives from a human donor in a cohort sampled during active COVID-19. V is TRBV18 and J is TRBJ2-5; a possible D gene is TRBD2 (5 bases). In DNA form, the CDR3 reads TGTGCCAGCTCACCACCGAACGGGGTACAAGAGACCCAGTACTTC. Translating it yields CASSPPNGVQETQYF.